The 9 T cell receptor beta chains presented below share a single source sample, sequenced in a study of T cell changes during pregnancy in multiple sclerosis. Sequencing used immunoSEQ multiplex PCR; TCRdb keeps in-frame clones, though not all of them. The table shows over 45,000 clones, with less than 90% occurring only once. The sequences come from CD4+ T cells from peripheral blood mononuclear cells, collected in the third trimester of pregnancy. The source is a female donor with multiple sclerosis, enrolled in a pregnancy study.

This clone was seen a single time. CDR3 amino acids: CASSVSISGNTIYF. CDR3 coding DNA: TGTGCCAGTTCGGTGTCTATCTCTGGAAACACCATATATTTT. V and J are TRBV6-5 and TRBJ1-3; D is unresolved. Per the germline V gene, CDR1 is MNHEY and CDR2 is SVGAGI. V gave up 9 bases and J gave up 0 bases, with 12 bases separating them. The CDR3 covers 14 residues.

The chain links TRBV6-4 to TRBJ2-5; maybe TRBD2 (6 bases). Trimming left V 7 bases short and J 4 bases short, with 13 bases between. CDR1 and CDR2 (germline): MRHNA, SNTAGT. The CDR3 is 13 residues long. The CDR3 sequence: CASIFNGGETQYF. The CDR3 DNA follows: TGTGCCAGCATCTTCAACGGGGGAGAGACCCAGTACTTC.

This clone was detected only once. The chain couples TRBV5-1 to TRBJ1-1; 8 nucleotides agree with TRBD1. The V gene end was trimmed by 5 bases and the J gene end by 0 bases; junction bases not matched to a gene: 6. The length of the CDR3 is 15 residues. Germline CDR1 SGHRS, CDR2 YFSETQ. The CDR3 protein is CASSWSTGVNTEAFF. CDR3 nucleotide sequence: TGCGCCAGCAGTTGGTCGACAGGGGTGAACACTGAAGCTTTCTTT.

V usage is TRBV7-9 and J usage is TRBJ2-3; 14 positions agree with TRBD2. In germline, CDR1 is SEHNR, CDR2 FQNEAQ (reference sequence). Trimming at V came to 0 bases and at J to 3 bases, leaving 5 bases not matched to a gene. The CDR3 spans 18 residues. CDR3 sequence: CASSLASGTSGRTDTQYF. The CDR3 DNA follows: TGTGCCAGCAGCTTAGCTTCTGGGACTAGCGGGAGAACAGATACGCAGTATTTT.

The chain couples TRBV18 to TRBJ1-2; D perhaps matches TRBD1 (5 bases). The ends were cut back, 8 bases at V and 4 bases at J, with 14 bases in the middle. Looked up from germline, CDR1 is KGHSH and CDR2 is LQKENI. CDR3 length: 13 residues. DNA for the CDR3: TGTGCCAGCACGCAAGACAGAGTCTATGGCTACACCTTC. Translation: CASTQDRVYGYTF. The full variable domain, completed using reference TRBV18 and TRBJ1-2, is NAGVMQNPRHLVRRRGQEARLRCSPMKGHSHVYWYRQLPEEGLKFMVYLQKENIIDESGMPKERFSAEFPKEGPSILRIQQVVRGDSAAYFCASTQDRVYGYTFGSGTRLTVV.

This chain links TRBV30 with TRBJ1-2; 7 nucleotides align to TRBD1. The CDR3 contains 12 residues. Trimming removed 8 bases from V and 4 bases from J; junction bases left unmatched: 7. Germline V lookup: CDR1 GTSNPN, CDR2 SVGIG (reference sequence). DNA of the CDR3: TGTGCCAGGACGAGGGACAGCTATGGCTACACCTTC. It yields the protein CARTRDSYGYTF.

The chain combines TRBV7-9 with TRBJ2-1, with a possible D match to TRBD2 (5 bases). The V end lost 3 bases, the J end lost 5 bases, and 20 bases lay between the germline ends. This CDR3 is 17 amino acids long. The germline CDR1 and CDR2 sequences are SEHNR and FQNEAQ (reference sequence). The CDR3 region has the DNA TGTGCCAGCAGCTTGGCTTTGGAGCGGTTGGCCAACAATGAGCAGTTCTTC. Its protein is CASSLALERLANNEQFF.

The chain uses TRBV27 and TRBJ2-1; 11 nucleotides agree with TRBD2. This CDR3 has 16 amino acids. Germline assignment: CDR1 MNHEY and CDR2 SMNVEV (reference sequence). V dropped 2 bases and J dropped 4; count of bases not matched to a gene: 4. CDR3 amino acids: CASSLPGTSGYNEQFF. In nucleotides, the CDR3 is TGTGCCAGCAGTTTACCCGGGACTAGCGGTTACAATGAGCAGTTCTTC.

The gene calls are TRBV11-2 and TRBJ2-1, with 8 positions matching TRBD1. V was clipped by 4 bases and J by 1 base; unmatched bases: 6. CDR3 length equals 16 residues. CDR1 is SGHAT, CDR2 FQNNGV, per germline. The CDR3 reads CASSSSHRGSYNEQFF. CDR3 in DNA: TGTGCCAGCAGCTCGTCCCACAGGGGGTCCTACAATGAGCAGTTCTTC.